The 15 T cell receptor beta chains in this list originate from one sample, sequenced in a study of T cell repertoires in cytomegalovirus infection. TCRdb ran MiXCR on the reads and lists one entry per CDR3 protein. Of 80,000 to 130,000 distinct CDR3 sequences listed, about 22% are singletons. The sequenced sample consisted of CD8+ T cells from PBMCs. The receptors shown here come from a human donor in good health (CMV status not recorded). Some clones in this sample may be carry-over from other donors' samples.

This clonotype was observed a few times. The chain recombines TRBV7-9 with TRBJ1-2; a weak D match, TRBD1 (6 bases). The CDR3 runs 16 residues. V was trimmed by 0 bases and J by 2 bases, leaving 13 bases between them. In germline, CDR1 is SEHNR, CDR2 FQNEAQ (reference sequence). CDR3 protein: CASSLASGGPNYGYTF. CDR3 nucleotide sequence: TGTGCCAGCAGCTTAGCTTCGGGGGGGCCGAACTATGGCTACACCTTC.

This clonotype has a handful of counts. The chain has TRBV19 and TRBJ1-1; weak D call: TRBD1 (6 bases). V was shortened by 5 bases and J by 3 bases, with 10 bases between the two germline ends. This CDR3 contains 13 residues. Per germline, CDR1 LNHDA and CDR2 SQIVND (reference sequence). The CDR3 DNA is TGTGCCAGTAGTCTCGAGGGGGACACTGAAGCTTTCTTT. Translation gives CASSLEGDTEAFF.

The V call is TRBV14, the J call TRBJ2-1; the D is unclear. The CDR3 is 12 residues long. Trimming pared 1 base from V and 7 bases from J, leaving 5 bases between. Germline V lookup: CDR1 SGHDN, CDR2 FVKESK. CDR3 DNA: TGTGCCAGCAGCCAAGTAACTAATGAGCAGTTCTTC. This translates into CASSQVTNEQFF.

The chain combines TRBV28 with TRBJ2-7; 8 positions agree with TRBD1. The CDR3 runs 15 residues. V was clipped by 4 bases and J by 4 bases; unmatched bases: 9. The germline gives CDR1 MDHEN, CDR2 SYDVKM. This CDR3 is CASSSPSDRGYEQYF. DNA of the CDR3: TGTGCCAGCAGTTCCCCCTCTGACAGGGGTTACGAGCAGTACTTC. The variable domain in full, completed from reference TRBV28 and TRBJ2-7, reads DVKVTQSSRYLVKRTGEKVFLECVQDMDHENMFWYRQDPGLGLRLIYFSYDVKMKEKGDIPEGYSVSREKKERFSLILESASTNQTSMYLCASSSPSDRGYEQYFGPGTRLTVT.

The V and J genes are TRBV29-1 and TRBJ2-7, with a tentative D call TRBD1 (6 bases). This CDR3 has 13 residues. CDR1 and CDR2 (germline): SQVTM, ANQGSEA. V lost 7 bases and J 2 bases, leaving 15 bases between the germline ends. CDR3 sequence reads: CSAEGQTPYEQYF. In DNA form, the CDR3 reads TGCAGCGCCGAGGGACAAACTCCCTACGAGCAGTACTTC.

This clonotype was observed a handful of times. This chain connects TRBV5-1 to TRBJ2-7; D gene unclear. CDR3 size: 13 residues. V lost 0 bases and J lost 3, with 7 bases in between. Germline V gives CDR1 SGHRS, CDR2 YFSETQ. CDR3 region: CASSLEQSYEQYF. CDR3 DNA: TGCGCCAGCAGCTTGGAACAGAGCTACGAGCAGTACTTC.

The genes are TRBV10-3 and TRBJ1-5; TRBD1 might be the D (5 bases). Trimming removed 0 bases from V and 0 bases from J, with 6 bases in between. Germline lookup yields CDR1 ENHRY and CDR2 SYGVKD. The CDR3 contains 15 residues. Here the CDR3 DNA reads TGTGCCATCAGTGAGTCGGGGGATAGCAATCAGCCCCAGCATTTT. Its translation: CAISESGDSNQPQHF.

This clonotype turned up a few times. The chain combines TRBV6-5 with TRBJ1-2, with D possibly being TRBD1 (5 bases). The CDR3 runs 14 residues. V dropped 2 bases and J dropped 3 bases, with 10 bases sitting between them. Germline V lookup: CDR1 MNHEY, CDR2 SVGAGI. CDR3 protein: CASSYGGGYYGYTF. In DNA form, the CDR3 reads TGTGCCAGCAGTTACGGTGGGGGGTACTATGGCTACACCTTC.

The chain uses TRBV11-2 and TRBJ2-1; D ambiguous. Germline lookup yields CDR1 SGHAT and CDR2 FQNNGV. Trimming took 5 bases from V and 5 from J, leaving 10 bases between them. The CDR3 runs 13 residues. CDR3 in amino acids: CASSPLENNEQFF. The CDR3 DNA reads as TGTGCCAGCAGCCCACTCGAGAACAATGAGCAGTTCTTC.

This chain uses TRBV5-4 with TRBJ2-1; D gene ambiguous. Between the trimmed V and J ends, which lost 8 bases and 0 bases, there was a span of 9 bases. Germline lookup yields CDR1 SGHNT and CDR2 YYREEE (reference sequence). The CDR3 has 13 amino acids. CDR3 protein: CASYSSSYNEQFF. As DNA, the CDR3 is TGTGCCAGTTACAGTAGCTCCTACAATGAGCAGTTCTTC.

The CDR3 loop reads CASSPQGHNTGELFF. CDR3 DNA sequence: TGTGCCAGCAGCCCCCAGGGCCACAACACCGGGGAGCTGTTTTTT. This rearrangement joins TRBV7-4 to TRBJ2-2; possible D gene TRBD1, 5 bases. V was pared by 5 bases and J by 2 bases, with 12 bases between. The CDR3 sequence is 15 residues long. The germline V gene encodes CDR1 SGHVT and CDR2 SQSDAQ.

In this sample, this clonotype turned up a few times. The chain uses TRBV7-3 and TRBJ2-6; a weak D match, TRBD1 (5 bases). CDR1 SGHTA and CDR2 FQGTGA come from the germline V gene. The CDR3 runs 16 residues. V lost 1 base, J lost 1 base, and 8 bases lay in between. The CDR3 bases are TGTGCCAGCAGCTTAAAGGGGATTTCTGGGGCCAACGTCCTGACTTTC. Protein product: CASSLKGISGANVLTF.

The sample holds a few counts of this clonotype. V and J are TRBV28 and TRBJ1-1, with D unclear. Germline V CDR1 and CDR2: MDHEN, SYDVKM. V was cut by 8 bases and J by 7 bases, with 17 bases left in between. CDR3 length equals 13 residues. The CDR3 nucleotides are TGTGCCAGCGCTGCCGGGAACAAATATGAAGCTTTCTTT. As protein: CASAAGNKYEAFF.

Only a few counts were recorded for this clonotype. V gene TRBV2 combines with J gene TRBJ2-7; the match to TRBD2 covers 13 bases. Trimming at V came to 6 bases and at J to 4 bases, leaving 9 bases not matched to a gene. The germline V gene encodes CDR1 SNHLY and CDR2 FYNNEI. This CDR3 comprises 16 residues. The CDR3 spells CASRERLAGGRYEQYF. The CDR3 DNA reads TGTGCCAGCAGGGAGAGACTAGCGGGAGGCCGATACGAGCAGTACTTC.

V usage is TRBV28 and J usage is TRBJ2-1; 8 positions agree with TRBD2. Looked up from germline, CDR1 is MDHEN and CDR2 is SYDVKM. The CDR3 length is 17 residues. V shed 3 bases and J 3 bases; nucleotides not matched to a gene: 10. The CDR3 DNA is TGTGCCAGCAGTTTGGGGGACGGGGGGGCCCTCTACAATGAGCAGTTCTTC. Protein sequence: CASSLGDGGALYNEQFF.